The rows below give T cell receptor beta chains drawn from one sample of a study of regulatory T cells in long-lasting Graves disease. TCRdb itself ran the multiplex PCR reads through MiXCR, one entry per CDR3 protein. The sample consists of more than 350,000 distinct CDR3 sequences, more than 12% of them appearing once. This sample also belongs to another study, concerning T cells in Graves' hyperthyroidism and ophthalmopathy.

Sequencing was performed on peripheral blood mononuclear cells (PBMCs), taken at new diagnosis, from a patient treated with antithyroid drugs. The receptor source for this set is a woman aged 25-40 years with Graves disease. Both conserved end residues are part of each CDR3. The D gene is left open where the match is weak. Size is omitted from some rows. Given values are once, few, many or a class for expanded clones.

DNA: TGTGCCAGCAGCTTAGTTACCGGGACAGGGGGCGCTGAGACCCAGTACTTC; CDR3: CASSLVTGTGGAETQYF; V: TRBV7-2; D: TRBD1; size: once; J: TRBJ2-5
DNA: TGTGCCAGCAGCTTGGAGGGGTACGGAGCTAATGAAAAACTGTTTTTT; CDR3: CASSLEGYGANEKLFF; V: TRBV7-8; D: -; size: few; J: TRBJ1-4
DNA: TGTGCCAGTAGTATAGATGGGGGCCCGAATGAAAAACTGTTTTTT; CDR3: CASSIDGGPNEKLFF; V: TRBV19; D: -; size: -; J: TRBJ1-4
DNA: TGTGCCATCACAGGACAGCCAGACTATGGCTACACCTTC; CDR3: CAITGQPDYGYTF; V: TRBV10-3; D: -; size: many; J: TRBJ1-2
DNA: TGTGCCAGCAGCTTAGCCGGCGCGAACTCTGGAAACACCATATATTTT; CDR3: CASSLAGANSGNTIYF; V: TRBV7-9; D: -; size: few; J: TRBJ1-3
DNA: TGTGCCAGCAGCCAAGCTGGACAGACTAGCACAGATACGCAGTATTTT; CDR3: CASSQAGQTSTDTQYF; V: TRBV7-9; D: -; size: -; J: TRBJ2-3
DNA: TGCGCCAGCAGCCTCTTTGGGGGACTAGACACAGATACGCAGTATTTT; CDR3: CASSLFGGLDTDTQYF; V: TRBV5-1; D: TRBD2; size: -; J: TRBJ2-3
DNA: TGTGCCAGCAGCTTAAGGGGAGTAGCGGTATCGGAGATCAGCACCGGGGAGCTGTTTTTT; CDR3: CASSLRGVAVSEISTGELFF; V: TRBV7-3; D: -; size: many; J: TRBJ2-2
DNA: TGTGCCAGCAGCTTAGCTTCCAGGGGGCCAGGAAACACCATATATTTT; CDR3: CASSLASRGPGNTIYF; V: TRBV7-8; D: TRBD1; size: -; J: TRBJ1-3
DNA: TGTGCCTGGTGGACCGGGACGAGGAATTACAATGAGCAGTTCTTC; CDR3: CAWWTGTRNYNEQFF; V: TRBV30; D: -; size: many; J: TRBJ2-1
DNA: TGTGCCACCAGTGAGCCCTCCCAGATAGGCACAGATACGCAGTATTTT; CDR3: CATSEPSQIGTDTQYF; V: TRBV24-1; D: -; size: -; J: TRBJ2-3
DNA: TGCAGTGCCACCGGGACTAGCGGAAACAATGAGCAGTTCTTC; CDR3: CSATGTSGNNEQFF; V: TRBV20-1; D: TRBD2; size: many; J: TRBJ2-1
DNA: TGTGCCACCAGTGATTTGCCCAAAGACGAAGCGACCTACAATGAGCAGTTCTTC; CDR3: CATSDLPKDEATYNEQFF; V: TRBV24-1; D: -; size: -; J: TRBJ2-1
DNA: TGTGCCAGCAGCGTCAGACTAGCGGGAGCCTACAATGAGCATTTCTTC; CDR3: CASSVRLAGAYNEHFF; V: TRBV2; D: TRBD2; size: -; J: TRBJ2-1
DNA: TGCAGTGCAACCGGGACTAGCGACTACGAGCAGTACTTC; CDR3: CSATGTSDYEQYF; V: TRBV20-1; D: TRBD2; size: many; J: TRBJ2-7
DNA: TGTGCCTGGAGCCTGGGACAGGTCCACGAGCAGTACTTC; CDR3: CAWSLGQVHEQYF; V: TRBV30; D: TRBD1; size: -; J: TRBJ2-7
DNA: TGTGCCAGCAGTTCCCCCAACTCCTACGAGCAGTACTTC; CDR3: CASSSPNSYEQYF; V: TRBV28; D: -; size: -; J: TRBJ2-7
DNA: TGTGCCAGCTTGGGACAGGCCGCTGTCTATGGCTACACCTTC; CDR3: CASLGQAAVYGYTF; V: TRBV6-1; D: TRBD1; size: -; J: TRBJ1-2
DNA: TGTGCCAGCAGCCAAATCCCCTACAATGAGCAGTTCTTC; CDR3: CASSQIPYNEQFF; V: TRBV7-3; D: -; size: many; J: TRBJ2-1